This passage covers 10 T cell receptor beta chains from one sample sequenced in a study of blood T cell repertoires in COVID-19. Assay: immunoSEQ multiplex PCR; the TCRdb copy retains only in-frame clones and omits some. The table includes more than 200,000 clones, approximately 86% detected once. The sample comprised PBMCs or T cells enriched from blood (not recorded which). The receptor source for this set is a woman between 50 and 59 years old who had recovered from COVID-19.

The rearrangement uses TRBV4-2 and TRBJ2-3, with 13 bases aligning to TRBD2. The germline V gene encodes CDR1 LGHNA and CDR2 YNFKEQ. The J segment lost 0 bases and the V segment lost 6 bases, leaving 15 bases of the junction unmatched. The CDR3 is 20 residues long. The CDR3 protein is CASRGLVTSGGMISTDTQYF. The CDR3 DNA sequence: TGTGCCAGCAGGGGGTTAGTGACTAGCGGGGGGATGATAAGCACAGATACGCAGTATTTT.

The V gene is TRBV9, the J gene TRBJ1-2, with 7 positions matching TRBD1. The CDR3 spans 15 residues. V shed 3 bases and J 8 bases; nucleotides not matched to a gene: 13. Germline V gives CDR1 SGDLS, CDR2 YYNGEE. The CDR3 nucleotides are TGTGCCAGCAGCGGGGTAAGACAGGGCGGAGGCGGCTACACCTTC. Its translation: CASSGVRQGGGGYTF.

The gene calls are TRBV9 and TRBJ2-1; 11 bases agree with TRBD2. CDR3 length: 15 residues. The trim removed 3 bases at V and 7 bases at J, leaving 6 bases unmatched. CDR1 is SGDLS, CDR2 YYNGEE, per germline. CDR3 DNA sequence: TGTGCCAGCAGCGCACTCCCTAGCGGGAGGAATGAGCAGTTCTTC. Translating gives CASSALPSGRNEQFF.

CDR3 bases: TGCAGTGCTAGTCGGCGGAATGACAATGAGCAGTTCTTC. Translated: CSASRRNDNEQFF. The gene calls are TRBV20-1 and TRBJ2-1; D call uncertain. The germline CDR1 and CDR2 sequences are DFQATT and SNEGSKA (reference sequence). The CDR3 loop spans 13 amino acids. Trimming removed 3 bases from V and 5 bases from J, with 11 bases in between.

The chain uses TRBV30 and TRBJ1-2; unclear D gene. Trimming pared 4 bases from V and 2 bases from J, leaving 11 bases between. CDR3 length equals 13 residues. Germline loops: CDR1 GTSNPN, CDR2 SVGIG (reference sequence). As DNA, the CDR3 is TGTGCCTGGACCCCATCCGGGAACTATGGCTACACCTTC. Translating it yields CAWTPSGNYGYTF.

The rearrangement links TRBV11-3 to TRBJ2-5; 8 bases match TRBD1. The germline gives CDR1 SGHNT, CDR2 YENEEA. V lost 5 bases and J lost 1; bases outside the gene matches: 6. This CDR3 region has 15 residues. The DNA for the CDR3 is TGTGCCAGCAGCCTCGGACAGGGACTCCAAGAGACCCAGTACTTC. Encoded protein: CASSLGQGLQETQYF.

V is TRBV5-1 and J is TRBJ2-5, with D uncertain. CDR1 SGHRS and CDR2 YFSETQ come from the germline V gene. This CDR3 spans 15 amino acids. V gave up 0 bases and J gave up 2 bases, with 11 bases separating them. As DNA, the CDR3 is TGCGCCAGCAGCTTGGGAGCCCGTGAACAAGAGACCCAGTACTTC. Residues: CASSLGAREQETQYF.

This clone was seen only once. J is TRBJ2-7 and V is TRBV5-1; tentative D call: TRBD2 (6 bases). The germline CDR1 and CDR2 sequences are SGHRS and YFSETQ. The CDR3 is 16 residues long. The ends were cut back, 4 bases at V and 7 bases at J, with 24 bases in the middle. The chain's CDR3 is CASSPLPRDSRGEQYF. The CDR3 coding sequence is TGCGCCAGCAGCCCCTTACCCCGGGACTCCCGGGGAGAGCAGTACTTC.

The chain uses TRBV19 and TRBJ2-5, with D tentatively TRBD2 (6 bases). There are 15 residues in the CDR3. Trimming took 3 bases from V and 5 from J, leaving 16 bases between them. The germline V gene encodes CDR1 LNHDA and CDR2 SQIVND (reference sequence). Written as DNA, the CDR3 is TGTGCCAGTAGTATTTCCGGGAATGGGGGGGAGACCCAGTACTTC. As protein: CASSISGNGGETQYF.

CDR3 sequence (DNA): TGCAGCTTCAACCGCCCGGGACAGGCTAACTATGGCTACACCTTC. Translating it yields CSFNRPGQANYGYTF. The gene calls are TRBV29-1 and TRBJ1-2; 8 bases agree with TRBD1. The CDR3 contains 15 residues. Per the germline V gene, CDR1 is SQVTM and CDR2 is ANQGSEA. The trim removed 8 bases at V and 0 bases at J, leaving 11 bases unmatched.